These 15 T cell receptor beta chains originate from one sample sequenced in a study of memory CD4+ T cells and cytomegalovirus serostatus. The table came from immunoSEQ multiplex PCR; TCRdb's copy has only in-frame clones and leaves some out. This sample has 70,000 to 90,000 clones, with around 80% found just once. The sort gate was single viable CD3+CD4+CD8-CD45RO+ cells for memory CD4+ T cells. The sample consisted of memory CD4+ T cells from blood. The source of these receptors is an adult in good health and CMV-seropositive.

This sequence joins TRBV18 and TRBJ2-1; D is uncertain. CDR3 length: 14 residues. V dropped 1 base and J dropped 8 bases, with 12 bases sitting between them. Germline V lookup: CDR1 KGHSH, CDR2 LQKENI. The CDR3 loop reads CASSPQEITDEQFF. The CDR3 region has the DNA TGTGCCAGCTCACCACAGGAGATCACCGATGAGCAGTTCTTC.

The gene calls are TRBV19 and TRBJ2-1; D not resolved. V was trimmed by 6 bases and J by 9 bases, leaving 12 bases between them. Germline CDR1 LNHDA, CDR2 SQIVND (reference sequence). This CDR3 is 12 amino acids long. In DNA form, the CDR3 reads TGTGCCAGTAGGCTGGGCAGGTTTGAGCAGTTCTTC. Its protein product is CASRLGRFEQFF.

This clone was seen only a few times. This chain uses TRBV2 with TRBJ1-5; 8 bases align to TRBD1. J was trimmed by 5 bases and V by 6 bases; bases with no gene match: 6. Germline lookup yields CDR1 SNHLY and CDR2 FYNNEI. CDR3 size: 14 residues. The CDR3: CASRRQGWDQPQHF. The CDR3, as DNA: TGTGCCAGCAGGCGACAGGGGTGGGATCAGCCCCAGCATTTT.

This clone is classed as medium-sized. The V and J genes are TRBV18 and TRBJ1-1; 10 bases fit TRBD1. Germline values: CDR1 KGHSH, CDR2 LQKENI. V shed 4 bases and J 5 bases; nucleotides not matched to a gene: 7. The CDR3 covers 15 residues. The CDR3 reads CASSLPGQGMTEAFF. In nucleotides, the CDR3 is TGTGCCAGCTCACTGCCGGGACAGGGGATGACTGAAGCTTTCTTT.

This clone was seen only once. V is TRBV7-2 and J is TRBJ1-2; the D gene is possibly TRBD1 (5 bases). This CDR3 region has 14 residues. V was shortened by 0 bases and J by 8 bases, with 13 bases between the two germline ends. Looked up from germline, CDR1 is SGHTA and CDR2 is FQGNSA. The CDR3 loop is CASSLAGGPGGYTF. DNA of the CDR3: TGTGCCAGCAGCTTAGCGGGGGGTCCGGGGGGCTACACCTTC.

The genes are TRBV6-5 and TRBJ1-2; tentative D call: TRBD1 (5 bases). This CDR3 region has 16 residues. Germline loops: CDR1 MNHEY, CDR2 SVGAGI. With 2 bases removed from V and 6 bases from J, the gap between germline ends came to 19 bases. In DNA, the CDR3 is TGTGCCAGCAGTTACGGGCTTATCGGGGGGAGGAATGGCTACACCTTC. It yields the protein CASSYGLIGGRNGYTF.

This sequence joins TRBV7-2 and TRBJ2-2; TRBD1 might be the D (6 bases). Germline V lookup: CDR1 SGHTA, CDR2 FQGNSA. The CDR3 consists of 14 residues. V shed 6 bases and J shed 2 bases, with 10 bases lying between them. CDR3 sequence: CASRVGGNTGELFF. DNA for the CDR3: TGTGCCAGCAGAGTAGGGGGTAACACCGGGGAGCTGTTTTTT.

V gene TRBV10-3 combines with J gene TRBJ2-3; 13 bases line up with TRBD2. This CDR3 spans 19 amino acids. The V segment lost 4 bases and the J segment 5 bases; nucleotides outside the gene matches: 15. Germline lookup yields CDR1 ENHRY and CDR2 SYGVKD. As DNA, the CDR3 is TGTGCCATCAGTGCCGGAGTTGGGGTACTAGCGGGGGGGGAAGATACGCAGTATTTT. Its translation is CAISAGVGVLAGGEDTQYF.

The V gene is TRBV19, the J gene TRBJ2-4; perhaps TRBD2 as D (5 bases). This CDR3 has 14 residues. Looked up from germline, CDR1 is LNHDA and CDR2 is SQIVND (reference sequence). V lost 2 bases and J 9 bases, leaving 14 bases between the germline ends. Here the CDR3 reads CASSIRRHGGIQYF. As DNA, the CDR3 is TGTGCCAGTAGTATACGTCGGCACGGAGGCATTCAGTACTTC.

The gene calls are TRBV6-1 and TRBJ2-5; D unresolved. The CDR3 loop spans 15 amino acids. V lost 1 base and J 5 bases, leaving 14 bases between the germline ends. Germline V gene sequence: CDR1 MNHNS, CDR2 SASEGT. CDR3 coding DNA: TGTGCCAGCAGTGAAGACGGCAGTCCTTGGGAGACCCAGTACTTC. It translates to CASSEDGSPWETQYF.

This clone turned up a few times. This chain links TRBV7-9 with TRBJ1-1; unclear D gene. CDR1 and CDR2 (germline): SEHNR, FQNEAQ (reference sequence). The V end lost 2 bases, the J end lost 7 bases, and 5 bases lay between the germline ends. This CDR3 spans 11 amino acids. The CDR3: CASSLNFEAFF. As DNA, the CDR3 is TGTGCCAGCAGCTTAAATTTTGAAGCTTTCTTT.

The gene calls are TRBV6-5 and TRBJ1-1, with D unresolved. The germline gives CDR1 MNHEY, CDR2 SVGAGI. The CDR3 runs 13 residues. Trimming shortened V by 6 bases and J by 7 bases, and 15 bases separated the two germline ends. Written as DNA, the CDR3 is TGTGCCAGCAGGGGCGTGGAGGGCGGTGAAGCTTTCTTT. It specifies CASRGVEGGEAFF.

To note about this clone: Mismatch with germline at one junction end may stem from a read error. The same CDR3 arises from other DNA sequences in this sample as well. The V call is TRBV28, the J call TRBJ1-2, with D maybe TRBD1 (6 bases). Germline assignment: CDR1 MDHEN and CDR2 SYDVKM. There are 14 residues in the CDR3. The DNA of the CDR3 is TGTGCCAGCAGTTTCAGGGGCCTGAGCTATGGCTACACCTTT. Translation gives CASSFRGLSYGYTF.

This chain connects TRBV5-1 to TRBJ1-6; 8 positions agree with TRBD1. V lost 0 bases, J lost 9 bases, and 2 bases stayed unmatched. Germline V gene lookup returns CDR1 SGHRS and CDR2 YFSETQ. The CDR3 is made up of 14 amino acids. In DNA form, the CDR3 reads TGCGCCAGCAGCTTGGAAGGGACAGGTTCACCCCTCCACTTT. Amino acids: CASSLEGTGSPLHF.

This clone was recorded only once. This rearrangement joins TRBV27 to TRBJ2-2; 9 bases match TRBD2. The germline CDR1 and CDR2 sequences are MNHEY and SMNVEV (reference sequence). After removal of 5 bases from V and 5 bases from J, the junction contained 6 bases not matched to a gene. This CDR3 has 15 amino acids. CDR3: CASSQTSGVTGELFF. The CDR3 bases are TGTGCCAGCAGTCAGACTAGCGGAGTTACCGGGGAGCTGTTTTTT.